One and the same sample provided the 16 T cell receptor beta chains below, sequenced in a study of identical twins. MiXCR, applied by TCRdb to the 5' RACE reads, yields one record per CDR3 protein. This sample carries hundreds of thousands of distinct CDR3 sequences, about 12% of them seen once, and the ten largest clones take roughly 7.8%. The same sample was also studied in work on yellow fever vaccine responses in identical twins.

The sequenced sample consisted of CD8+ T cells sorted from blood. Receptors originate from a woman between 18 and 30 years old in good health.

Ten or more counts support this clonotype. J is TRBJ2-7 and V is TRBV7-8; unclear D gene. V gave up 1 base and J gave up 7 bases, with 8 bases separating them. The CDR3 consists of 12 residues. Germline assignment: CDR1 SGHVS and CDR2 FQNEAQ. The CDR3 DNA sequence: TGTGCCAGCAGCTTAGTTAAATGGGAGCAGTACTTC. Residues: CASSLVKWEQYF.

The table lists this clonotype with many counts. The rearrangement joins TRBV11-2 to TRBJ2-5; D ambiguous. The CDR3 sequence is 15 residues long. CDR1 and CDR2 (germline): SGHAT, FQNNGV. Deletions cut 1 base from V and 2 bases from J, with 11 bases between. CDR3 coding DNA: TGTGCCAGCAGCTTAGTCTCCCTGGGACAAGAGACCCAGTACTTC. It encodes CASSLVSLGQETQYF.

CDR3 in DNA: TGTGCCAGCAGTCCCGAAATAAGGGGGCTGGGACTAGCGGGACCTACGAACACCGGGGAGCTGTTTTTT. Translation: CASSPEIRGLGLAGPTNTGELFF. The chain is built from TRBV6-2 or TRBV6-3 and TRBJ2-2; 13 bases line up with TRBD2. The CDR3 length is 23 residues. V lost 5 bases, J lost 0 bases, and 21 bases stayed unmatched. Germline V gene data show CDR1 as MNHEY and CDR2 as SVGEGT.

The chain is built from TRBV25-1 and TRBJ1-6, with 7 positions matching TRBD1. Trimming at V came to 6 bases and at J to 10 bases, leaving 3 bases not matched to a gene. Germline V gene data show CDR1 as MGHDK and CDR2 as SYGVNS. The CDR3 is made up of 12 amino acids. The CDR3 DNA sequence: TGTGCCAGCAGGACAGGGTACTCACCCCTCCACTTT. Its protein is CASRTGYSPLHF.

This chain connects TRBV6-1 to TRBJ2-2; TRBD2 matches 10 bases. The V segment lost 4 bases and the J segment 3 bases; nucleotides outside the gene matches: 5. In germline, CDR1 is MNHNS, CDR2 SASEGT. The CDR3 runs to 16 residues. CDR3: CASSALAGEYTGELFF. CDR3 nucleotides: TGTGCCAGCAGTGCCCTAGCGGGAGAGTACACCGGGGAGCTGTTTTTT.

This clonotype was seen at least ten times. The junction differs from germline at one of its ends, possibly a read error. The chain recombines TRBV4-1 with TRBJ1-2, with 7 bases lining up with TRBD1. The CDR3 contains 14 residues. Germline V CDR1 and CDR2: MGHRA, YSYEKL. The CDR3 DNA reads as TGCGCCAGCAGGCAAGACAGGGCTGGTCATGGCTACACCTTC. This codes for CASRQDRAGHGYTF.

The table lists this clonotype with a few counts. CDR3 amino acids: CASSLPRGLSEPGASTDTQYF. The CDR3 DNA sequence: TGTGCCAGCAGTTTACCTCGGGGACTCTCAGAGCCGGGGGCTAGCACAGATACGCAGTATTTT. J is TRBJ2-3 and V is TRBV12-3 or TRBV12-4; perhaps D is TRBD1 or TRBD2 (6 bases each). V was clipped by 2 bases and J by 0 bases, with 27 bases between them. The CDR3 is 21 residues long.

This clonotype turned up a few times. The chain employs TRBV5-5 and TRBJ2-5, with TRBD2 identical over 13 bases. The CDR3 runs to 16 residues. Trimming took 7 bases from V and 2 from J; bases not matched to a gene: 8. Per germline, CDR1 SGHKS and CDR2 YYEKEE (reference sequence). The CDR3 region is CASERLAGGEQETQYF. CDR3 nucleotide sequence: TGTGCCAGCGAGCGACTAGCGGGAGGCGAACAAGAGACCCAGTACTTC.

In its sample, this clonotype was seen a few times. The chain has TRBV7-8 and TRBJ2-3; possibly TRBD2 for D (5 bases). The germline V and J ends were trimmed by 1 base and 2 bases, with 13 bases remaining between them. Germline-derived CDR1 and CDR2 are SGHVS and FQNEAQ. The CDR3 sequence is 16 residues long. CDR3 sequence: CASSLVAVRVTDTQYF. The CDR3 DNA reads as TGTGCCAGCAGCTTAGTTGCGGTGAGGGTCACAGATACGCAGTATTTT.

The J gene is TRBJ1-1, the V gene TRBV7-9, with D maybe TRBD1 (6 bases). Germline V CDR1 and CDR2: SEHNR, FQNEAQ (reference sequence). The CDR3 extends over 16 amino acids. V lost 6 bases, J lost 0 bases, and 17 bases lay in between. The CDR3: CASSTGLGGMNTEAFF. The CDR3 nucleotides read TGTGCCAGCAGTACAGGGTTGGGGGGGATGAACACTGAAGCTTTCTTT.

The chain carries TRBV7-6 and TRBJ2-1, with TRBD2 matching over 8 bases. Trimming cost V 5 bases and J 3 bases; bases outside gene matches: 9. This CDR3 spans 16 amino acids. Germline CDR1 and CDR2: SGHVS and FNYEAQ. The CDR3 bases are TGTGCCAGCAGCCCCTCAGCGGGGGTTTACTACAATGAGCAGTTCTTC. Its translation is CASSPSAGVYYNEQFF. The whole variable domain, remainder taken from reference TRBV7-6 and TRBJ2-1, is GAGVSQSPRYKVTKRGQDVALRCDPISGHVSLYWYRQALGQGPEFLTYFNYEAQQDKSGLPNDRFSAERPEGSISTLTIQRTEQRDSAMYRCASSPSAGVYYNEQFFGPGTRLTVL.

This chain uses TRBV20-1 with TRBJ2-5; 14 bases align to TRBD2. The germline V gene has CDR1 DFQATT and CDR2 SNEGSKA (reference sequence). The CDR3 contains 15 residues. The J segment lost 4 bases and the V segment lost 5 bases, leaving 6 bases of the junction unmatched. As DNA, the CDR3 is TGCAGTGCTGTCGGGACTAGCGGGAGTGGAGAGACCCAGTACTTC. The encoded protein is CSAVGTSGSGETQYF.

This clonotype appeared many times. V and J are TRBV2 and TRBJ2-1, with 8 bases identical to TRBD2. In germline, CDR1 is SNHLY, CDR2 FYNNEI. The CDR3 consists of 16 residues. Losses at the gene ends were 0 bases for V and 3 bases for J; bases not matched to a gene: 4. The CDR3 DNA reads TGTGCCAGCAGTGAAGCGCGAGCGGGGGACTACAATGAGCAGTTCTTC. It encodes CASSEARAGDYNEQFF.

The gene calls are TRBV10-2 and TRBJ2-5; 9 bases map to TRBD2. The junction had 7 bases not matched to a gene; V was cut back by 0 bases and J by 2 bases. The CDR3 contains 17 residues. Germline lookup yields CDR1 WSHSY and CDR2 SAAADI. The CDR3 protein is CASSESGSGGTQETQYF. The CDR3 DNA follows: TGCGCCAGCAGTGAGTCGGGGAGCGGGGGGACACAAGAGACCCAGTACTTC.

A few counts support this clonotype. The chain uses TRBV12-3 or TRBV12-4 and TRBJ2-4; TRBD1 or TRBD2 may be the D gene (5 bases each). The CDR3 is 14 amino acids. V dropped 6 bases and J dropped 2 bases, with 11 bases sitting between them. The CDR3 nucleotides are TGTGCCAGCAGCCCCTGGGGGACCAAAAACATTCAGTACTTC. It specifies CASSPWGTKNIQYF.

This clonotype has only a few counts. The rearrangement uses TRBV7-9 and TRBJ2-1; D might be TRBD2 (5 bases). V was cut by 5 bases and J by 0 bases, with 14 bases left in between. The CDR3 is 16 residues long. CDR1 and CDR2 from the germline V gene are SEHNR and FQNEAQ (reference sequence). CDR3 in amino acids: CASSHPDLHSYNEQFF. In nucleotides, the CDR3 is TGTGCCAGCAGCCACCCGGACTTACACTCCTACAATGAGCAGTTCTTC.